The T cell receptor beta chain under discussion was sequenced for a study of OX40 agonist ivuxolimab in advanced cancers. Study-wide background: Ivuxolimab is a fully human IgG2 antibody that activates OX40 (CD134).

The CDR3 is 14 amino acids. Trimming stripped 7 bases from V and 6 bases from J, with 19 bases between. CDR1 and CDR2 from the germline V gene are MDHEN and SYDVKM. Here immunoSEQ multiplex PCR was the method, and the copy in TCRdb shows in-frame clones only, minus some. This table has roughly 25,000 clones, roughly 82% appearing once. By its share, this clone is medium-sized (0.01 to 0.1%). Blood got drawn at baseline, again on cycle 4 day 1, and then on cycle 7 day 1. The chain is built from TRBV28 and TRBJ2-7, with D possibly being TRBD1 or TRBD2 (5 bases each). This sequence was found in an adult with an advanced solid tumor such as melanoma, head and neck, liver or kidney cancer. The material sequenced was CD4+ or CD8+ T cells sorted from blood, taken in a trial of the OX40 agonist ivuxolimab. Here the CDR3 reads CASTSDLPGAEQYF. CDR3 nucleotides: TGTGCCAGCACCTCGGACCTACCCGGGGCCGAGCAGTACTTC. The full variable domain, completed using reference TRBV28 and TRBJ2-7, is DVKVTQSSRYLVKRTGEKVFLECVQDMDHENMFWYRQDPGLGLRLIYFSYDVKMKEKGDIPEGYSVSREKKERFSLILESASTNQTSMYLCASTSDLPGAEQYFGPGTRLTVT.